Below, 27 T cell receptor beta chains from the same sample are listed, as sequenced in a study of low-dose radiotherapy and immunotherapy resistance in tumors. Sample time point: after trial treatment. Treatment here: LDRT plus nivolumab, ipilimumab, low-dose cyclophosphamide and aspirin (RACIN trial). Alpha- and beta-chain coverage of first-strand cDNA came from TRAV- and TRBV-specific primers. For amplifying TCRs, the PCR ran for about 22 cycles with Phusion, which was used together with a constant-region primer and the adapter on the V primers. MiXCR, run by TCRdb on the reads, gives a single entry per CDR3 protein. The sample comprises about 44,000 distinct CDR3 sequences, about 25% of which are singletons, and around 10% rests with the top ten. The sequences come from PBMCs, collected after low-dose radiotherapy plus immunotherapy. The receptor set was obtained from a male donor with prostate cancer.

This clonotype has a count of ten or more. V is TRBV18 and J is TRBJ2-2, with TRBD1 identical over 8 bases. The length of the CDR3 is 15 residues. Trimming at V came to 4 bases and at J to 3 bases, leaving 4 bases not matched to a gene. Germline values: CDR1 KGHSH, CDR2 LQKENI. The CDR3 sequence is CASSLDRGDTGELFF. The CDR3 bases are TGTGCCAGCTCACTCGACAGGGGAGACACCGGGGAGCTGTTTTTT. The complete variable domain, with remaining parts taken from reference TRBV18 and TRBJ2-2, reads NAGVMQNPRHLVRRRGQEARLRCSPMKGHSHVYWYRQLPEEGLKFMVYLQKENIIDESGMPKERFSAEFPKEGPSILRIQQVVRGDSAAYFCASSLDRGDTGELFFGEGSRLTVL.

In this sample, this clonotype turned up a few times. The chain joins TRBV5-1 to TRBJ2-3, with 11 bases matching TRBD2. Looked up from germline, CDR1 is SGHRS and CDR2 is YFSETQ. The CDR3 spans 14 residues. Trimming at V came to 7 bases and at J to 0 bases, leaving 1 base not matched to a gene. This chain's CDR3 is CASRTSGSTDTQYF. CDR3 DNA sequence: TGCGCCAGCCGGACTAGCGGGAGCACAGATACGCAGTATTTT.

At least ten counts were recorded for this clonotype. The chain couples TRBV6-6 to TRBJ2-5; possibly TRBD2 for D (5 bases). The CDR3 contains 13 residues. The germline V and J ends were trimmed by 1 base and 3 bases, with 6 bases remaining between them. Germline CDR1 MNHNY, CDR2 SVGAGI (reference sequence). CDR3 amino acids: CASSYYGKETQYF. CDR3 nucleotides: TGTGCCAGCAGTTACTACGGGAAAGAGACCCAGTACTTC.

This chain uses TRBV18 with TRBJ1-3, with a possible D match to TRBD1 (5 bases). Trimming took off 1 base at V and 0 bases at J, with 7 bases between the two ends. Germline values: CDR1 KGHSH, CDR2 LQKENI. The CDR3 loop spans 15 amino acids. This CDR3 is CASSPQGYSGNTIYF. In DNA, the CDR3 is TGTGCCAGCTCACCACAGGGGTACTCTGGAAACACCATATATTTT. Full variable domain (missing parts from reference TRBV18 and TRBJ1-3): NAGVMQNPRHLVRRRGQEARLRCSPMKGHSHVYWYRQLPEEGLKFMVYLQKENIIDESGMPKERFSAEFPKEGPSILRIQQVVRGDSAAYFCASSPQGYSGNTIYFGEGSWLTVV.

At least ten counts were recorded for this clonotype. The CDR3 nucleotides read TGTGCCAGCAGTGGGGACAGGCAAACCGGGGAGCTGTTTTTT. It codes for CASSGDRQTGELFF. This sequence joins TRBV2 and TRBJ2-2; 8 nucleotides align to TRBD1. J lost 5 bases, V lost 4 bases, and 3 bases had no gene match. Germline V CDR1 and CDR2: SNHLY, FYNNEI. The length of the CDR3 is 14 residues.

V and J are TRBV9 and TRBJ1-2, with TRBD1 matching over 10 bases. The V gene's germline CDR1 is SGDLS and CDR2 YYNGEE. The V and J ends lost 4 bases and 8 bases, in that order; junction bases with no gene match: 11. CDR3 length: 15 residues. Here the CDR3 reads CASSIRTGTGDGYTF. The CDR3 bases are TGTGCCAGCAGCATACGGACCGGGACAGGGGACGGCTACACCTTC.

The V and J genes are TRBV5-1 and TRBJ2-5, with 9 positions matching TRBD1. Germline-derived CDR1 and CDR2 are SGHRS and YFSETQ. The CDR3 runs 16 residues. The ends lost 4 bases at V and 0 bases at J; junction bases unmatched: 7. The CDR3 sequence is CASSVGQGNHQETQYF. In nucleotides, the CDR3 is TGCGCCAGCAGCGTGGGACAGGGCAACCACCAAGAGACCCAGTACTTC.

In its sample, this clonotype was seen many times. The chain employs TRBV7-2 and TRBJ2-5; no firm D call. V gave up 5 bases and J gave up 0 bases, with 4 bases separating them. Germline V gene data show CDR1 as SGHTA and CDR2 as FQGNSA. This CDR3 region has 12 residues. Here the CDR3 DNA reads TGTGCCAGCAGCCGGTACCAAGAGACCCAGTACTTC. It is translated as CASSRYQETQYF.

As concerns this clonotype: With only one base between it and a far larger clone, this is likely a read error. In DNA, the CDR3 is TGTGCCAGCAGCCCCAGGACAGGGCGGGGAGAGACCCAGTTCTTC. Its translation: CASSPRTGRGETQFF. The chain recombines TRBV5-4 with TRBJ2-1; TRBD1 matches at 8 bases. The CDR3 length is 15 residues. V lost 4 bases and J lost 13; bases outside the gene matches: 16. Germline-derived CDR1 and CDR2 are SGHNT and YYREEE (reference sequence).

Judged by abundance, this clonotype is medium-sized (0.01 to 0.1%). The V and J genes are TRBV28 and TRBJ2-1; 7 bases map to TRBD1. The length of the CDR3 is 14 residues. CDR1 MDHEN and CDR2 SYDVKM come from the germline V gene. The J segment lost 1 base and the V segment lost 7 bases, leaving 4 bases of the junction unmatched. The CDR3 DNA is TGTGCCAGCAAGGGGACAGATTCCTACAATGAGCAGTTCTTC. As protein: CASKGTDSYNEQFF.

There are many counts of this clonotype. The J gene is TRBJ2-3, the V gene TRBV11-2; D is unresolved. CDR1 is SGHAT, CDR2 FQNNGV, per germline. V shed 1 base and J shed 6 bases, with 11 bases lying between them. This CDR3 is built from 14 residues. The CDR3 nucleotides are TGTGCCAGCAGCTTAGTTCGAAGTCGGGATACGCAGTATTTT. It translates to CASSLVRSRDTQYF.

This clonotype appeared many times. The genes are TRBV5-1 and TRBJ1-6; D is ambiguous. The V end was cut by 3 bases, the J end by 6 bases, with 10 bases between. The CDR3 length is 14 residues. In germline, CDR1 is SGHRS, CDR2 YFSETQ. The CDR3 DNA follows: TGCGCCAGCAGCTCGGCAAGTGGTAATTCACCCCTCCACTTT. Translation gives CASSSASGNSPLHF.

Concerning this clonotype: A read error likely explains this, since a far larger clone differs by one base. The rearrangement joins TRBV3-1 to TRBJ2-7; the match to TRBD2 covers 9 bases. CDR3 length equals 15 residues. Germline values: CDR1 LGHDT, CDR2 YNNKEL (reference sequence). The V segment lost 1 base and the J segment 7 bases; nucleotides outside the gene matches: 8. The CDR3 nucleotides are TGTGCCAGCAGCCAAGGGGCGGGAGGGTACAATGAGCAGTACTTC. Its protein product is CASSQGAGGYNEQYF.

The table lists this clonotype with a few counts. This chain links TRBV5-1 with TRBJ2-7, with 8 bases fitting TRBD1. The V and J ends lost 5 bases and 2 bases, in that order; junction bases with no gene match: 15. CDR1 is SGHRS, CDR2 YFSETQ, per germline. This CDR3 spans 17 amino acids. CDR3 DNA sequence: TGCGCCAGCAGAGGGTCGGCGGGCAGGGGGCAAACCTACGAGCAGTACTTC. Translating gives CASRGSAGRGQTYEQYF.

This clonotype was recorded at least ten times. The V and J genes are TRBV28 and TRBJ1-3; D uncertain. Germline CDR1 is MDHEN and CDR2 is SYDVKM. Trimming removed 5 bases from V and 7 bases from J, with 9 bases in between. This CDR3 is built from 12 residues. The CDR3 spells CASSAPRNTIYF. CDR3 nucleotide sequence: TGTGCCAGCAGTGCCCCTCGGAACACCATATATTTT.

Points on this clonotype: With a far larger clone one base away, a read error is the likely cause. CDR3 amino acids: CASSISGEGSNEQFF. The CDR3 coding sequence is TGTGCCAGCAGTATTAGCGGGGAGGGGAGCAATGAGCAGTTCTTC. The chain joins TRBV5-6 to TRBJ2-1; 8 bases agree with TRBD2. J was trimmed by 6 bases and V by 5 bases; bases with no gene match: 10. The germline gives CDR1 SGHDT, CDR2 YYEEEE. The CDR3 sequence is 15 residues long.

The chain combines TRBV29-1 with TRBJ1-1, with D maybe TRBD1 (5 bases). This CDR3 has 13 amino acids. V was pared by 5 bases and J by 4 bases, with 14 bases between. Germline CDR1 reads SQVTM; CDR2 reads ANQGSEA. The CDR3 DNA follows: TGCAGCGTTACTCCTATGGGACCCACTGAAGCTTTCTTT. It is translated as CSVTPMGPTEAFF.

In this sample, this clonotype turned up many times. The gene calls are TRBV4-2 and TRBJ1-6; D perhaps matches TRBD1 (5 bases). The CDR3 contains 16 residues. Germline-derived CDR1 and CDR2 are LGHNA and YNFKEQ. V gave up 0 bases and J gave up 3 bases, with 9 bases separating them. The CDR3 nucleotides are TGTGCCAGCAGCCAAGACGGGACGGTCTATAATTCACCCCTCCACTTT. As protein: CASSQDGTVYNSPLHF.

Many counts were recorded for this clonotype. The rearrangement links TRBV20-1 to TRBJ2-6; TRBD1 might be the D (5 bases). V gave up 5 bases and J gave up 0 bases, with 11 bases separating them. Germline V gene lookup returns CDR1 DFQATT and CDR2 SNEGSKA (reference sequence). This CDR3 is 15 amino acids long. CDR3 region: CSAPSQGSGANVLTF. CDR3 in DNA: TGCAGTGCTCCGTCTCAGGGCTCTGGGGCCAACGTCCTGACTTTC.

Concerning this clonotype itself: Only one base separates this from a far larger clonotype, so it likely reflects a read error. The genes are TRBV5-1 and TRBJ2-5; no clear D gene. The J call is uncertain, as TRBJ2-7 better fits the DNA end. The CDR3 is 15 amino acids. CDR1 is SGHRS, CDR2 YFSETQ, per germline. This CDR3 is CASTPDAVGPYEQYF. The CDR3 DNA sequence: TGCGCCAGCACCCCGGATGCTGTAGGGCCCTACGAGCAGTACTTC.

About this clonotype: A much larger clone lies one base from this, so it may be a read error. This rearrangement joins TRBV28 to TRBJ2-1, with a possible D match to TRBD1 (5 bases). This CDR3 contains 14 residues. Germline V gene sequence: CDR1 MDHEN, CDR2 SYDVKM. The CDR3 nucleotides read TGTGCCAGTTCCCCAGGGAACTCCTACAGTGAGCAGTTCTTC. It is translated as CASSPGNSYSEQFF.

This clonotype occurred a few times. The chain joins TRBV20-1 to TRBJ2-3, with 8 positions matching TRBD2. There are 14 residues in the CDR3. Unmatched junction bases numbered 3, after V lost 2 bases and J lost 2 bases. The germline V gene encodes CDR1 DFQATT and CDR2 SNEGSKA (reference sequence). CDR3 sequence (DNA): TGCAGTGCTAGAAACGGGGGGGCCACAGATACGCAGTATTTT. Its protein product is CSARNGGATDTQYF.

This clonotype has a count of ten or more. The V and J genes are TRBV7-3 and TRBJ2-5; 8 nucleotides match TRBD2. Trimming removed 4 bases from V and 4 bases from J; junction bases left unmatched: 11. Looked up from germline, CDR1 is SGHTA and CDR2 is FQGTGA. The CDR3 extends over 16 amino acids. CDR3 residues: CASSSETGGFGETQYF. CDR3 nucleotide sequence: TGTGCCAGCAGCTCCGAAACGGGGGGGTTCGGAGAGACCCAGTACTTC.

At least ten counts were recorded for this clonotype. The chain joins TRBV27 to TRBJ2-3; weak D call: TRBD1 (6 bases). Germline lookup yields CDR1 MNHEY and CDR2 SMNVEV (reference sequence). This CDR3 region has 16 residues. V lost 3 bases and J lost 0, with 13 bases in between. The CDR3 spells CASSLGLGASTDTQYF. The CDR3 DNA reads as TGTGCCAGCAGTTTGGGTCTGGGGGCAAGCACAGATACGCAGTATTTT.

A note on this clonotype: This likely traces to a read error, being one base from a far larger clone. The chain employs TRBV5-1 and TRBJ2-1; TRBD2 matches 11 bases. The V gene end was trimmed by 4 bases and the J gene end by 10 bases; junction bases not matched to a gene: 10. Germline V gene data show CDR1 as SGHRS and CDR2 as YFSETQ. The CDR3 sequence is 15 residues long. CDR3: CASSAWTSGFYEQFF. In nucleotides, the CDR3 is TGCGCCAGCAGCGCCTGGACTAGCGGGTTTTACGAGCAGTTCTTC.

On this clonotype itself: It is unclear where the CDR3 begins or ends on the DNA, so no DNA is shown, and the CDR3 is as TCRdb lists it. CDR3 amino acids: CASSIYLCSASGGDSYNEQFF. V usage is TRBV5-1 and J usage is TRBJ2-1; TRBD2 was called by the table and not checked on the DNA. Germline-derived CDR1 and CDR2 are SGHRS and YFSETQ. The CDR3 spans 21 residues, counting both ends.

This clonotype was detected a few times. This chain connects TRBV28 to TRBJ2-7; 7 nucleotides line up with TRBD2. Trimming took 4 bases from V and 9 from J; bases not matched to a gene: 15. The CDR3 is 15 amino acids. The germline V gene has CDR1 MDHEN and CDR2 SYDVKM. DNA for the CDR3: TGTGCCAGCAGTTCCCGACTAGCCGGGACCCAATTGCAGTACTTC. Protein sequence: CASSSRLAGTQLQYF. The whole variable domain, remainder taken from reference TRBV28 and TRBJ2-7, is DVKVTQSSRYLVKRTGEKVFLECVQDMDHENMFWYRQDPGLGLRLIYFSYDVKMKEKGDIPEGYSVSREKKERFSLILESASTNQTSMYLCASSSRLAGTQLQYFGPGTRLTVT.